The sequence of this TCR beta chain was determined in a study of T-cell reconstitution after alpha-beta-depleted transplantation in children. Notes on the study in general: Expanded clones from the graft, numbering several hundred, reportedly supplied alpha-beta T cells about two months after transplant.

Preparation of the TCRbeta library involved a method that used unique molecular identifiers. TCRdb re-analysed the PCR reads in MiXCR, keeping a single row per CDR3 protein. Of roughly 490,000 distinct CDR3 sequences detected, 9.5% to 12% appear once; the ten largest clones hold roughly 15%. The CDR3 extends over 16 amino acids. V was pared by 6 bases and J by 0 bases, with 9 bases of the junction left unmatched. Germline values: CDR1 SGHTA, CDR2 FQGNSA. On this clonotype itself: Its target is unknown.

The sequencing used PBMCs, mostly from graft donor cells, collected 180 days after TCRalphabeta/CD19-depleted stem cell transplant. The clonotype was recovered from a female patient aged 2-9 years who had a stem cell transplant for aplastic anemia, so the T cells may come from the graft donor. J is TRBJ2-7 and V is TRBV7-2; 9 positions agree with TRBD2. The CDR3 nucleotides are TGTGCCAGCAGTCGCCCCCGCGGGAGGGACTCCTACGAGCAGTACTTC. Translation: CASSRPRGRDSYEQYF.